A selection of T cell receptor beta chains follows, all from one sample in a study of Graves' ophthalmopathy and Graves' hyperthyroidism. TCRdb ran MiXCR on the multiplex PCR reads and lists one entry per CDR3 protein. The table has around 660,000 distinct CDR3 sequences, about 40% seen once. Sequencing input: peripheral blood. The receptors derive from an adult man with Graves' ophthalmopathy. Each CDR3 is given with its conserved first and last residue. D genes are given only for firm matches. Rows give clone size only sometimes, using once, few, many, or a class for an expanded clone.

D	V	size	J	DNA	CDR3
-	TRBV7-3	-	TRBJ2-3	TGTGCCAGCAGCTTAACCGGGGGTTTATCAGATACGCAGTATTTT	CASSLTGGLSDTQYF
-	TRBV2	many	TRBJ1-5	TGTGCCAGCAGCACCGGGACAATTTATAGCAATCAGCCCCAGCATTTT	CASSTGTIYSNQPQHF
TRBD1	TRBV4-3	once	TRBJ1-4	TGCGCCAGCAGCCAAGACCCGGGACAGCCTAATGAAAAACCGTTTTTT	CASSQDPGQPNEKPFF
-	TRBV18	-	TRBJ1-2	TGTGCCAGCTCACGCCTGGACAGCTATGGCTACACCTTC	CASSRLDSYGYTF
TRBD2	TRBV7-6	many	TRBJ2-5	TGTGCCACCGGACTAGCGGGGGGTCGTAACCTAGAGACCCAGTACTTC	CATGLAGGRNLETQYF
-	TRBV10-3	-	TRBJ2-7	TGTGCCTGGAGTAAGGACGCGCCCTACGAGCAGTACTTC	CAWSKDAPYEQYF
-	TRBV2	many	TRBJ1-2	TGTGCCAGACAACCCCGGGACACCCCCGGGCAGGGCTACACCTTC	CARQPRDTPGQGYTF
-	TRBV20-1	-	TRBJ2-3	TGCAGTGCTATGCCAGATACGCAGTATTTT	CSAMPDTQYF
TRBD1	TRBV27	few	TRBJ1-1	TGTGCCAGCAGCAACAACAGGGGCAGCGAAGCTTTCTTT	CASSNNRGSEAFF
-	TRBV12-3/TRBV12-4	-	TRBJ1-4	TGTGCCAGCAGTTTAGGGAAGAGATTAACTAATGAAAAACTGTTTTTT	CASSLGKRLTNEKLFF
-	TRBV4-2	few	TRBJ2-3	TGTGCCAGCAGCCAAGAAGTTATGCCCGATACGCAGTATTTT	CASSQEVMPDTQYF
-	TRBV12-3/TRBV12-4	many	TRBJ1-1	TGTGCCAGCAGTCTACCCCCCACTAACACTGAAGCTTTCTTT	CASSLPPTNTEAFF
TRBD1	TRBV7-9	-	TRBJ2-5	TGTGCCAGCAGCCCACAGGGGGTCACTCAGCCCCAGTACTTC	CASSPQGVTQPQYF
-	TRBV29-1	many	TRBJ2-7	TGCAGCGTTGGGGGGGCCGGGGCTCTCTACGAGCAGTACTTC	CSVGGAGALYEQYF
-	TRBV5-1	many	TRBJ2-7	TGCGCCAGCAGCCTCGGAGGGGGGATCCACGAGCAGTACTTC	CASSLGGGIHEQYF
-	TRBV9	-	TRBJ2-2	TGTGCCAGCAGCGTAGGACAGACCACCGGGGAGCTGTTTTTT	CASSVGQTTGELFF
-	TRBV7-9	many	TRBJ1-1	TGTGCCAGCAGCTTAGCAGTCTGGGGTGATACTGAAGCTTTCTTT	CASSLAVWGDTEAFF
-	TRBV7-2	-	TRBJ2-3	TGTGCCAGCAGCTTTGGACAGAGCACAGATACGCAGTATTTT	CASSFGQSTDTQYF
-	TRBV7-2	-	TRBJ1-6	TGTGCCAGCAGCCAAGGCGGGGGAACCTATAATTCACCCCTCCACTTT	CASSQGGGTYNSPLHF
TRBD1	TRBV10-3	-	TRBJ1-2	TGTGCCACCATTGACAGGACAGGGTATCATGACTACACCTTC	CATIDRTGYHDYTF
-	TRBV19	many	TRBJ1-4	TGTGCCAGTAGTTCGATCGGTGAAAAACTGTTTTTT	CASSSIGEKLFF
-	TRBV7-2	-	TRBJ1-6	TGTGCCAGCAGCAACAGGGTCTTCTCCTATAATTCACCCCTCCACTTT	CASSNRVFSYNSPLHF
TRBD1	TRBV24-1	-	TRBJ1-2	TGTGCCACCAGTGATGGGGGACAGGGAAGGGGTGGCTACACCTTC	CATSDGGQGRGGYTF
TRBD1	TRBV3-1	few	TRBJ1-4	TGTGCCAGCAGCCCAGAGACAGGGGATGAAAAACTGTTTTTT	CASSPETGDEKLFF
TRBD1	TRBV4-1	-	TRBJ2-5	TGCGCCAGCAGCCAAGAAAGTGAGGGACAGGGACGAGAGACCCAGTACTTC	CASSQESEGQGRETQYF
-	TRBV19	-	TRBJ2-6	TGTGCCAGTAGTGACAGCGTTGATGGTGCTGGGGCCAACGTCCTGACTTTC	CASSDSVDGAGANVLTF
-	TRBV10-3	-	TRBJ1-1	TGTGCCATCAGTGATAATTTGAGGTCCCAGGGAGCTTTCTTT	CAISDNLRSQGAFF
TRBD1	TRBV10-3	many	TRBJ2-5	TGTGCCATCAGCTGGGACAGGGACCAAGAGACCCAGTACTTC	CAISWDRDQETQYF
-	TRBV25-1	-	TRBJ1-5	TGTGCCAGCTCACCGACCAGGGAGGATCAGCCCCAGCATTTT	CASSPTREDQPQHF
-	TRBV7-6	many	TRBJ1-3	TGTGCCAGCAGCTTAAGGGTAGCTGGAAACACCATATATTTT	CASSLRVAGNTIYF
TRBD1	TRBV9	few	TRBJ1-4	TGTGCCAGCAGCGGCTCCCGGGACAGGGGTGCAACTAATGAAAAACTGTTTTTT	CASSGSRDRGATNEKLFF
-	TRBV20-1	few	TRBJ2-7	TGCAGTGCTGACAGAGCCCCCTACGAGCAGTACTTC	CSADRAPYEQYF
-	TRBV5-1	few	TRBJ1-1	TGCGCCAGCAGCTTGGCCTTGGGCAGGGGGAACACTGAAGCTTTCTTT	CASSLALGRGNTEAFF